Each of the 18 T cell receptor beta chains below was sequenced from the same sample in a study of beta chain features in type 1 diabetes. Overall study findings and caveats: A moderate, significant TCRB CDR3 shortening appeared in type 1 diabetes across four CD4+ subsets.

TCRB transcripts that were expressed got sequenced, as all of the isolated RNA had been reverse transcribed. Generated by immunoSEQ multiplex PCR, the TCRdb table keeps only in-frame clones and is missing some. The sample includes 640,000 or so clones, more than 12% of them seen just once. These receptors are not linked to any known antigen. What was sequenced was naive CD4+ T cells from blood. The receptors were sampled from a man aged 18 to 29 with type 1 diabetes.

Only a few counts were recorded for this clone. This chain links TRBV15 with TRBJ1-5; TRBD1 might be the D (5 bases). Per the germline V gene, CDR1 is LNHNV and CDR2 is YYDKDF (reference sequence). The ends were cut back, 5 bases at V and 4 bases at J, with 6 bases in the middle. The CDR3 has 12 amino acids. Here the CDR3 DNA reads TGTGCCACCAGCGGGGGGAATCAGCCCCAGCATTTT. Its protein product is CATSGGNQPQHF.

The V and J genes are TRBV9 and TRBJ2-3; a possible D gene is TRBD1 (5 bases). The CDR3 has 14 amino acids. The germline V gene encodes CDR1 SGDLS and CDR2 YYNGEE. The V gene lost 0 bases and the J gene lost 1 base, with 6 bases spanning the gap. The DNA of the CDR3 is TGTGCCAGCAGCGTAGGCAGGGGCACAGATACGCAGTATTTT. Translating it yields CASSVGRGTDTQYF.

This clone was seen more than once but under ten times. The CDR3 DNA is TGTGCCAGCAGCCCATTGGGGGGCTCCCGCTCCTACGAGCAGTACTTC. This translates into CASSPLGGSRSYEQYF. The chain carries TRBV7-6 and TRBJ2-7, with D perhaps assigned TRBD1 or TRBD2 (6 bases each). Germline-derived CDR1 and CDR2 are SGHVS and FNYEAQ. This CDR3 spans 16 amino acids. V was trimmed by 5 bases and J by 0 bases, leaving 17 bases between them.

This clone has a handful of counts. The chain couples TRBV30 to TRBJ1-6, with D maybe TRBD1 (6 bases). The CDR3 covers 15 residues. V lost 0 bases to trimming and J lost 6 bases, with 12 bases between them. Germline-derived CDR1 and CDR2 are GTSNPN and SVGIG (reference sequence). The CDR3 protein is CAWSVRGLVNSPLHF. CDR3 DNA sequence: TGTGCCTGGAGTGTAAGGGGGTTAGTTAATTCACCCCTCCACTTT.

The rearrangement joins TRBV27 to TRBJ2-3, with D unresolved. This CDR3 is 15 amino acids long. The germline gives CDR1 MNHEY, CDR2 SMNVEV (reference sequence). V shed 5 bases and J shed 1 base, with 13 bases lying between them. CDR3 DNA sequence: TGTGCCAGCAGTCGCCGAACACGAGGCACAGATACGCAGTATTTT. It specifies CASSRRTRGTDTQYF.

This clone was found a few times. The genes are TRBV18 and TRBJ2-7, with D possibly TRBD2 on 5 matching bases. Trimming took off 4 bases at V and 1 base at J, with 11 bases between the two ends. The V gene's germline CDR1 is KGHSH and CDR2 LQKENI. The CDR3 spans 14 residues. As DNA, the CDR3 is TGTGCCAGCTCACGGCCGGAGGATTCCTACGAGCAGTACTTC. Translating it yields CASSRPEDSYEQYF.

This chain uses TRBV2 with TRBJ2-2, with D possibly being TRBD1 (6 bases). The CDR3 totals 13 residues. Trimming removed 5 bases from V and 7 bases from J, with 11 bases in between. CDR1 SNHLY and CDR2 FYNNEI come from the germline V gene. CDR3 sequence reads: CASSQGLGGELFF. The CDR3 DNA follows: TGTGCCAGCAGTCAGGGGCTCGGCGGGGAGCTGTTTTTT.

The sample holds a few counts of this clone. This chain connects TRBV5-1 to TRBJ2-7; 7 bases align to TRBD1. The CDR3 sequence is 14 residues long. Trimming took 3 bases from V and 0 from J; bases not matched to a gene: 3. Germline V gene lookup returns CDR1 SGHRS and CDR2 YFSETQ. In DNA form, the CDR3 reads TGCGCCAGCAGCTCCAGGACAGGCTCCTACGAGCAGTACTTC. Translated: CASSSRTGSYEQYF.

V is TRBV7-2 and J is TRBJ2-5; a weak D match, TRBD2 (5 bases). Germline V gene data show CDR1 as SGHTA and CDR2 as FQGNSA. CDR3 length: 14 amino acids. The germline V and J ends were trimmed by 5 bases and 5 bases, with 15 bases remaining between them. In nucleotides, the CDR3 is TGTGCCAGCAGCCCCCTGGGAGAGTGGGAGACCCAGTACTTC. Residues: CASSPLGEWETQYF.

Only a few counts were recorded for this clone. The chain links TRBV13 to TRBJ2-7; D is unresolved. This CDR3 is 12 amino acids long. Germline CDR1 is PRHDT and CDR2 is FYEKMQ (reference sequence). V was pared by 2 bases and J by 7 bases, with 9 bases between. CDR3 coding DNA: TGTGCCAGCAGCTTAAACCCCACAGAGCAGTACTTC. Protein sequence: CASSLNPTEQYF.

The gene calls are TRBV19 and TRBJ2-3; TRBD2 matches 9 bases. This CDR3 region has 15 residues. V lost 7 bases to trimming and J lost 1 base; unmatched junction nucleotides: 6. The germline V gene encodes CDR1 LNHDA and CDR2 SQIVND (reference sequence). The CDR3 DNA is TGTGCCAGTACCCCAGCGGGAGGCCGCACAGATACGCAGTATTTT. As protein: CASTPAGGRTDTQYF.

V usage is TRBV6-4 and J usage is TRBJ2-2; 9 bases align to TRBD1. J was trimmed by 11 bases and V by 3 bases; bases with no gene match: 22. This CDR3 spans 19 amino acids. CDR1 MRHNA and CDR2 SNTAGT come from the germline V gene. The CDR3 DNA is TGTGCCAGCAGTGATCACCACTCCGAGGGACAGGGCAATCGAGCAGAGCTGTTTTTT. Its protein is CASSDHHSEGQGNRAELFF.

This clone was observed a handful of times. The J gene is TRBJ2-2, the V gene TRBV30; unclear D gene. Deletions cut 1 base from V and 2 bases from J, with 5 bases between. This CDR3 has 13 residues. Germline assignment: CDR1 GTSNPN and CDR2 SVGIG (reference sequence). The CDR3 DNA follows: TGTGCCTGGAGTGGAAGAAACACCGGGGAGCTGTTTTTT. It encodes CAWSGRNTGELFF.

In its sample, this clone was seen a few times. The chain links TRBV7-3 to TRBJ2-5, with 10 bases lining up with TRBD1. This CDR3 is 14 amino acids long. V shed 8 bases, J shed 4 bases, and the junction held 7 bases outside the gene matches. Germline assignment: CDR1 SGHTA and CDR2 FQGTGA. CDR3 sequence (DNA): TGTGCCAGCTCCGCCGGGACAGGGGTAGAGACCCAGTACTTC. Translating it yields CASSAGTGVETQYF.

This clone has a handful of counts. The chain has TRBV7-9 and TRBJ1-5; D gene unclear. This CDR3 comprises 14 residues. Trimming removed 5 bases from V and 2 bases from J, with 10 bases in between. Per germline, CDR1 SEHNR and CDR2 FQNEAQ (reference sequence). The DNA for the CDR3 is TGTGCCAGCAGCCAACAATCTGGCAATCAGCCCCAGCATTTT. As protein: CASSQQSGNQPQHF.

This clone has only a few counts. The V and J genes are TRBV6-1 and TRBJ1-4; no reliable D call. The CDR3 loop spans 14 amino acids. V was pared by 3 bases and J by 8 bases, with 13 bases between. Germline CDR1 is MNHNS and CDR2 is SASEGT. The CDR3 DNA is TGTGCCAGCAGTGACGCCTCATTTGGGGAAAAACTGTTTTTT. This translates into CASSDASFGEKLFF.

A few counts support this clone. The same CDR3 arises from other DNA sequences in this sample as well. Here the CDR3 DNA reads TGCGCCAGCAGCCCGGGACTAGCGGGGGGGCTAGCCAAAAACATTCAGTACTTC. Amino acids: CASSPGLAGGLAKNIQYF. The chain links TRBV4-1 to TRBJ2-4, with 16 nucleotides matching TRBD2. Germline lookup yields CDR1 MGHRA and CDR2 YSYEKL. V trimming: 4 bases; J trimming: 0 bases; junction bases outside the gene matches: 3. This CDR3 region has 18 residues.

In its sample, this clone was seen a few times. In DNA form, the CDR3 reads TGCAGCGGAACTAGCGGGGGGATGTACAATGAGCAGTTCTTC. It yields the protein CSGTSGGMYNEQFF. This chain uses TRBV29-1 with TRBJ2-1; 12 bases match TRBD2. The CDR3 has 14 amino acids. V dropped 7 bases and J dropped 4; count of bases not matched to a gene: 5. From germline, CDR1 is SQVTM and CDR2 ANQGSEA.